This entry lists 22 T cell receptor beta chains sequenced from one sample in a study of Graves' ophthalmopathy and Graves' hyperthyroidism. Amplification targeted the TCR beta CDR3 regions, with RNA transcripts as the source material. HTBI primers were employed in first-round RT-PCR, then a second-round multiplex PCR followed. Each CDR3 protein is one row after TCRdb ran MiXCR on the multiplex PCR reads. Among 740,000 or so distinct CDR3 sequences, roughly 40% were seen once, and the ten largest hold around 40%. Sample: peripheral blood. The source of these receptors is an adult man with Graves' ophthalmopathy.

This clonotype showed up just a few times. V usage is TRBV5-1 and J usage is TRBJ2-7, with 8 bases that match TRBD2. The J segment lost 5 bases and the V segment lost 0 bases, leaving 7 bases of the junction unmatched. The CDR3 totals 15 residues. CDR1 is SGHRS and CDR2 is YFSETQ in the germline V gene. CDR3 region: CASSLAAGGGNEQYF. DNA for the CDR3: TGCGCCAGCAGCTTGGCGGCGGGAGGAGGCAACGAGCAGTACTTC.

In this sample, this clonotype turned up many times. The chain has TRBV7-8 and TRBJ1-5, with a possible D match to TRBD1 (5 bases). Germline V gene sequence: CDR1 SGHVS, CDR2 FQNEAQ. The CDR3 consists of 16 residues. The V end was cut by 1 base, the J end by 7 bases, with 17 bases between. The CDR3 DNA reads as TGTGCCAGCAGCTTAGATCCAGGGATGGTCGACCAGCCCCAGCATTTT. The encoded protein is CASSLDPGMVDQPQHF.

The chain has TRBV7-6 and TRBJ1-6, with D uncertain. V lost 1 base to trimming and J lost 9 bases, with 7 bases between them. CDR3 length: 13 amino acids. Germline CDR1 is SGHVS and CDR2 is FNYEAQ. Here the CDR3 DNA reads TGTGCCAGCAGCTTAGGATTGAGTTCACCCCTCCACTTT. Translation: CASSLGLSSPLHF.

Only a few counts were recorded for this clonotype. The CDR3 DNA reads TGTGCCAGCAGCCTCGGGACAGGGATTCAGCCCCAGCATTTT. Encoded protein: CASSLGTGIQPQHF. This chain connects TRBV7-6 to TRBJ1-5; 9 bases are shared with TRBD1. J lost 6 bases, V lost 5 bases, and 5 bases had no gene match. From germline, CDR1 is SGHVS and CDR2 FNYEAQ. The CDR3 has 14 amino acids.

This clonotype appeared a few times. The rearrangement joins TRBV20-1 to TRBJ2-7; 8 bases are shared with TRBD1. The CDR3 is 13 amino acids. The germline CDR1 and CDR2 sequences are DFQATT and SNEGSKA (reference sequence). CDR3 bases: TGCAGCTCCCAAACGGACAGGGTCTACGAGCAGTACTTC. It is translated as CSSQTDRVYEQYF.

The rearrangement joins TRBV25-1 to TRBJ2-2; 8 bases are shared with TRBD1. The trim removed 5 bases at V and 2 bases at J, leaving 10 bases unmatched. Germline V CDR1 and CDR2: MGHDK, SYGVNS. The length of the CDR3 is 17 residues. The CDR3 loop is CASSLDRGRKNTGELFF. CDR3 coding DNA: TGTGCCAGCAGTTTAGACAGGGGCCGTAAAAACACCGGGGAGCTGTTTTTT.

DNA of the CDR3: TGTGCCAGCAGTGCATACAGGGGGCCCGGGACTGAAGCTTTCTTT. Protein sequence: CASSAYRGPGTEAFF. This sequence joins TRBV2 and TRBJ1-1, with 9 bases lining up with TRBD1. This CDR3 contains 15 residues. With 4 bases clipped from V and 5 bases from J, the junction kept 8 bases outside the gene matches. The germline V gene encodes CDR1 SNHLY and CDR2 FYNNEI. The variable domain in full, completed from reference TRBV2 and TRBJ1-1, reads EPEVTQTPSHQVTQMGQEVILRCVPISNHLYFYWYRQILGQKVEFLVSFYNNEISEKSEIFDDQFSVERPDGSNFTLKIRSTKLEDSAMYFCASSAYRGPGTEAFFGQGTRLTVV.

This clonotype was detected once. Being one base from a much bigger clone, this may be a read error. The rearrangement joins TRBV9 to TRBJ2-5; D call uncertain. CDR3 length: 12 amino acids. CDR1 is SGDLS, CDR2 YYNGEE, per germline. The CDR3 here is CASGVGPGTQYF. In DNA form, the CDR3 reads TGTGCCAGCGGCGTAGGTCCGGGGACCCAGTACTTC.

This clonotype turned up a few times. V usage is TRBV9 and J usage is TRBJ1-6; the match to TRBD1 covers 7 bases. Germline trimming cut 4 bases from V and 13 bases from J; bases unmatched to any gene: 11. The CDR3 runs to 14 residues. The germline V gene encodes CDR1 SGDLS and CDR2 YYNGEE. Here the CDR3 reads CASSRGGSNQPLHF. The CDR3 region has the DNA TGTGCCAGCAGCAGAGGGGGCAGCAATCAGCCCCTCCACTTT. The full variable domain, in which reference TRBV9 and TRBJ1-6 provide the parts outside the CDR3, is DSGVTQTPKHLITATGQRVTLRCSPRSGDLSVYWYQQSLDQGLQFLIQYYNGEERAKGNILERFSAQQFPDLHSELNLSSLELGDSALYFCASSRGGSNQPLHFGNGTRLTVT.

This clonotype has a count of ten or more. The chain is built from TRBV29-1 and TRBJ2-5; D unclear. Trimming removed 6 bases from V and 5 bases from J, with 13 bases in between. The germline gives CDR1 SQVTM, CDR2 ANQGSEA. The CDR3 spans 12 residues. The CDR3 loop is CSVVPEPETQYF. For the CDR3, the DNA is TGCAGCGTGGTACCGGAACCTGAGACCCAGTACTTC.

The rearrangement uses TRBV7-2 and TRBJ2-7; 10 nucleotides align to TRBD2. This CDR3 has 15 amino acids. CDR1 and CDR2 from the germline V gene are SGHTA and FQGNSA. Unmatched junction bases numbered 9, after V lost 10 bases and J lost 0 bases. The CDR3 loop is CATHWPSGSSYEQYF. CDR3 sequence (DNA): TGTGCCACCCATTGGCCTAGCGGGAGCTCCTACGAGCAGTACTTC.

The rearrangement links TRBV5-4 to TRBJ2-5, with 7 bases fitting TRBD2. Germline loops: CDR1 SGHNT, CDR2 YYREEE (reference sequence). There are 14 residues in the CDR3. V dropped 10 bases and J dropped 5; count of bases not matched to a gene: 14. This chain's CDR3 is CAGGLAGVRETQYF. The CDR3 DNA is TGTGCCGGTGGACTGGCGGGGGTCCGGGAGACCCAGTACTTC.

The table lists this clonotype with a few counts. This chain links TRBV20-1 with TRBJ1-5; 7 nucleotides agree with TRBD1. This CDR3 comprises 14 residues. The V gene's germline CDR1 is DFQATT and CDR2 SNEGSKA (reference sequence). The trim removed 1 base at V and 5 bases at J, leaving 5 bases unmatched. The CDR3 sequence: CSARGERGHQPQHF. CDR3 DNA sequence: TGCAGTGCTAGAGGTGAAAGGGGGCATCAGCCCCAGCATTTT.

A few counts support this clonotype. V usage is TRBV29-1 and J usage is TRBJ2-3; D gene ambiguous. The germline V and J ends were trimmed by 0 bases and 8 bases, with 0 bases remaining between them. CDR1 and CDR2 from the germline V gene are SQVTM and ANQGSEA. This CDR3 has 9 amino acids. CDR3 protein: CSVEDTQYF. CDR3 coding DNA: TGCAGCGTTGAAGATACGCAGTATTTT.

The chain is built from TRBV2 and TRBJ2-3; D call uncertain. This CDR3 comprises 14 residues. Trimming cost V 4 bases and J 2 bases, with 10 bases left between them. Germline loops: CDR1 SNHLY, CDR2 FYNNEI. The CDR3 spells CASSVSLPTDTQYF. The CDR3 nucleotides are TGTGCCAGCAGTGTGTCACTACCCACAGATACGCAGTATTTT.

The chain carries TRBV7-9 and TRBJ1-2; 8 bases align to TRBD1. Germline CDR1 is SEHNR and CDR2 is FQNEAQ (reference sequence). The CDR3 runs 16 residues. After removal of 5 bases from V and 10 bases from J, the junction contained 18 bases not matched to a gene. The CDR3 spells CASSPPDRVRTEDYTF. CDR3 in DNA: TGTGCCAGCAGCCCCCCGGACAGGGTTCGGACTGAAGACTACACCTTC.

This clonotype was counted between two and nine times. This chain links TRBV7-2 with TRBJ1-1; possible D gene TRBD1, 6 bases. V was trimmed by 6 bases and J by 4 bases, leaving 15 bases between them. The CDR3 has 14 amino acids. Germline loops: CDR1 SGHTA, CDR2 FQGNSA. This CDR3 reads CASSYRGRTTEAFF. The CDR3, as DNA: TGTGCCAGCAGTTACCGGGGGCGGACCACTGAAGCTTTCTTT.

The gene calls are TRBV2 and TRBJ2-7; D is undetermined. The germline V gene has CDR1 SNHLY and CDR2 FYNNEI. The CDR3 has 13 residues. Trimming stripped 1 base from V and 5 bases from J, with 9 bases between. In nucleotides, the CDR3 is TGTGCCAGCAGTGAAGGTGGGCTCGACGAGCAGTACTTC. Its translation is CASSEGGLDEQYF.

The V and J genes are TRBV7-8 and TRBJ2-7; 8 bases match TRBD1. Germline assignment: CDR1 SGHVS and CDR2 FQNEAQ. After removal of 5 bases from V and 1 base from J, the junction contained 19 bases not matched to a gene. This CDR3 has 19 residues. DNA for the CDR3: TGTGCCAGCAGCCGGACGCGTTGGACAGGGCGTCCTCAATCCTACGAGCAGTACTTC. Translating it yields CASSRTRWTGRPQSYEQYF.

J is TRBJ2-3 and V is TRBV7-8; 10 bases line up with TRBD2. The J segment lost 0 bases and the V segment lost 5 bases, leaving 5 bases of the junction unmatched. Germline CDR1 is SGHVS and CDR2 is FQNEAQ. The CDR3 loop spans 16 amino acids. CDR3 region: CASSPTLAGSTDTQYF. CDR3 sequence (DNA): TGTGCCAGCAGCCCGACACTAGCGGGAAGCACAGATACGCAGTATTTT. Combining the CDR3 with reference TRBV7-8 and TRBJ2-3 gives the whole variable domain GAGVSQSPRYKVAKRGQDVALRCDPISGHVSLFWYQQALGQGPEFLTYFQNEAQLDKSGLPSDRFFAERPEGSVSTLKIQRTQQEDSAVYLCASSPTLAGSTDTQYFGPGTRLTVL.

The table lists this clonotype with a count of one. CDR3: CASSQVKVGELFF. DNA for the CDR3: TGCGCCAGCAGCCAAGTGAAAGTTGGGGAGCTGTTTTTT. The chain couples TRBV4-3 to TRBJ2-2; D not certain. The CDR3 totals 13 residues. Germline CDR1 is LGHNA and CDR2 is YSLEER. The V gene lost 1 base and the J gene lost 8 bases, with 8 bases spanning the gap.

Turning to this clonotype: Since a much larger clone is just one base distant, this may be a read error. J is TRBJ2-5 and V is TRBV11-2; no reliable D call. V lost 5 bases, J lost 9 bases, and 19 bases lay in between. The CDR3 length is 14 residues. Germline assignment: CDR1 SGHAT and CDR2 FQNNGV. CDR3 region: CASSLNRLVASQYF. The CDR3 DNA is TGTGCCAGCAGCCTGAATCGACTGGTCGCGTCCCAGTACTTC.